This T cell receptor beta chain was documented in a study of beta chain features in type 1 diabetes. General observations from the study: Within the patient group, naive, central memory and Treg TCRB repertoires appeared more similar to each other than within healthy donors. More deletions and fewer insertions at VDJ junctions were seen in type 1 diabetes patients.

From germline, CDR1 is ENHRY and CDR2 SYGVKD. The V gene lost 0 bases and the J gene lost 1 base, with 9 bases spanning the gap. CDR3 length: 15 residues. Sequencing targeted expressed TCRB transcripts, as all isolated RNA had been reverse transcribed. Measured with immunoSEQ multiplex PCR; TCRdb has only the in-frame clones, and not every one. The repertoire holds roughly 150,000 clones, with 11% as singletons. This clone was counted many times. Its antigen is undetermined. Input material: central memory CD4+ T cells from blood. This TCR came from a man aged 18 to 35 in good health. The chain is built from TRBV10-3 and TRBJ2-5; perhaps TRBD2 as D (6 bases). CDR3 region: CAISESAGGQETQYF. The DNA of the CDR3 is TGTGCCATCAGTGAGTCAGCCGGGGGCCAAGAGACCCAGTACTTC.